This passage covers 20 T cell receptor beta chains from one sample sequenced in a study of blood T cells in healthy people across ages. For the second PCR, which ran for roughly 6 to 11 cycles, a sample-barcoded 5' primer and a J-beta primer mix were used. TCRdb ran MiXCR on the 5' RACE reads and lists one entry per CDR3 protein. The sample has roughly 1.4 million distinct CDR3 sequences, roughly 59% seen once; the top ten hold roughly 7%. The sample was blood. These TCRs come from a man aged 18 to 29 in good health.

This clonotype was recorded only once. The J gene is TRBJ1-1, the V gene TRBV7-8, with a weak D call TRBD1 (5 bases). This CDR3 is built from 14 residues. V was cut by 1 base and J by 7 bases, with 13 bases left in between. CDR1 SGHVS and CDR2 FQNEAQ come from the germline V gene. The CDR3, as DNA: TGTGCCAGCAGCTTAGACAGGATAGCAAGTGAAGCTTTCTTT. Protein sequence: CASSLDRIASEAFF. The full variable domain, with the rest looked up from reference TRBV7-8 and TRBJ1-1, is GAGVSQSPRYKVAKRGQDVALRCDPISGHVSLFWYQQALGQGPEFLTYFQNEAQLDKSGLPSDRFFAERPEGSVSTLKIQRTQQEDSAVYLCASSLDRIASEAFFGQGTRLTVV.

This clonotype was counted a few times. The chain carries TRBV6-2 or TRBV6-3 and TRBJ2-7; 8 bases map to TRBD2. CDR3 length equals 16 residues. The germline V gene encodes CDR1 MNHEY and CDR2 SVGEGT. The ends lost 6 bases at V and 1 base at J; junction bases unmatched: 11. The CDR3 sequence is CASSMGMAGGSYEQYF. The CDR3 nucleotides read TGTGCCAGCAGCATGGGGATGGCGGGGGGATCCTACGAGCAGTACTTC.

The CDR3 DNA is TGTGCCAGCAGCACAATTGGGGGTGACAGGGGTCCCTACGAGCAGTACTTC. It encodes CASSTIGGDRGPYEQYF. This chain uses TRBV7-9 with TRBJ2-7; TRBD1 matches at 8 bases. The V gene's germline CDR1 is SEHNR and CDR2 FQNEAQ (reference sequence). V gave up 5 bases and J gave up 2 bases; unmatched junction bases: 14. This CDR3 has 17 residues.

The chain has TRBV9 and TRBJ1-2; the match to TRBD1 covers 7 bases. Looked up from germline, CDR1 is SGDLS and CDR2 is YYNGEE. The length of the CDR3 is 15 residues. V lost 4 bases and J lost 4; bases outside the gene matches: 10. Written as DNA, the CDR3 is TGTGCCAGCAGCCTCGACAGGGAATGGGGCTATGGCTACACCTTC. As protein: CASSLDREWGYGYTF.

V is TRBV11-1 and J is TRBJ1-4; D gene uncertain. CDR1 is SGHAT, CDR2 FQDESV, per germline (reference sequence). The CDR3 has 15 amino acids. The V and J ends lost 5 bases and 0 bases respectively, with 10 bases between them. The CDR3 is CASSRGPTTNEKLFF. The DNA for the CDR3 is TGTGCCAGCAGCAGAGGGCCAACAACTAATGAAAAACTGTTTTTT.

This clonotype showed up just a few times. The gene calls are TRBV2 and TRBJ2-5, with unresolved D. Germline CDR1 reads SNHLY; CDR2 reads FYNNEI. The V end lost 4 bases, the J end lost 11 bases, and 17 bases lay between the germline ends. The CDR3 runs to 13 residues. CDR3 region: CASSANYYAEQYF. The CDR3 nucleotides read TGTGCCAGCAGTGCCAACTATTACGCTGAGCAGTACTTC.

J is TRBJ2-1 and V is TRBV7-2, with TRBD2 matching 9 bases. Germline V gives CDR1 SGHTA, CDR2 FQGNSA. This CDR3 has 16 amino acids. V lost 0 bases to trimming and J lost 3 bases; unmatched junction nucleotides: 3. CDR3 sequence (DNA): TGTGCCAGCAGCTTAGCTAGCGGGAGTGTCTACAATGAGCAGTTCTTC. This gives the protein CASSLASGSVYNEQFF.

In DNA form, the CDR3 reads TGCAGTGCTAGTACGGCCACCTACGAGCAGTACTTC. Encoded protein: CSASTATYEQYF. J is TRBJ2-7 and V is TRBV20-1; no clear D. V was cut by 3 bases and J by 2 bases, with 8 bases left in between. This CDR3 has 12 amino acids. The germline V gene has CDR1 DFQATT and CDR2 SNEGSKA (reference sequence).

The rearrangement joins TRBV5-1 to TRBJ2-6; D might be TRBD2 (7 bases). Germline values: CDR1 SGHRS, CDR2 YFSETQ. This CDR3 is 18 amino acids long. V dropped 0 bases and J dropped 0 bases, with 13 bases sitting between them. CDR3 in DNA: TGCGCCAGCAGCTTGGGGTCTGGGGGGGCCTCTGGGGCCAACGTCCTGACTTTC. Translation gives CASSLGSGGASGANVLTF.

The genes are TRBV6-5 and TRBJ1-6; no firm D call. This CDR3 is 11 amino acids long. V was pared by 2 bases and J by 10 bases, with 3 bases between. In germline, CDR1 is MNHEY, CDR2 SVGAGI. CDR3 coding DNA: TGTGCCAGCAGTTACAGGTCACCCCTCCACTTT. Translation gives CASSYRSPLHF.

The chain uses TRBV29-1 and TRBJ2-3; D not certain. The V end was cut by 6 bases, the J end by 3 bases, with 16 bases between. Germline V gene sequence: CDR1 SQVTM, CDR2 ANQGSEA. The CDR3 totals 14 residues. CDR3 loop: CSVFGGPVTDTQYF. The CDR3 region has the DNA TGCAGCGTCTTCGGTGGGCCCGTGACAGATACGCAGTATTTT.

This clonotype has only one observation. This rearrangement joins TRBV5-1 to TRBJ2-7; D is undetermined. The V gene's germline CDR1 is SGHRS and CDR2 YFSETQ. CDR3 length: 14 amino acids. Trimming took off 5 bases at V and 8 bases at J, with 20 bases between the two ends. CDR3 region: CASRDKLYLNKQYF. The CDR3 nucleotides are TGCGCCAGCAGAGACAAGCTCTATCTGAACAAGCAGTACTTC.

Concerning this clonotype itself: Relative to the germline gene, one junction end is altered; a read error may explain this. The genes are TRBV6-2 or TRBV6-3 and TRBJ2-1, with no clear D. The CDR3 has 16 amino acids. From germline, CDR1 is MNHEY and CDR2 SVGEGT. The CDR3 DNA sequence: TGTGCCAGCAGCCACGAAGGGCAGACGATTTACAATAAGCAGTTCTTC. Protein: CASSHEGQTIYNKQFF.

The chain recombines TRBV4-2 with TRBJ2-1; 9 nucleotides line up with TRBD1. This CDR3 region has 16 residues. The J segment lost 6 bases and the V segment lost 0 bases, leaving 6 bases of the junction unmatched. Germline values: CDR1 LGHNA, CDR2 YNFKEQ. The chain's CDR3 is CASSQEVGQGPNEQFF. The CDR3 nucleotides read TGTGCCAGCAGCCAAGAAGTGGGACAGGGCCCCAATGAGCAGTTCTTC.

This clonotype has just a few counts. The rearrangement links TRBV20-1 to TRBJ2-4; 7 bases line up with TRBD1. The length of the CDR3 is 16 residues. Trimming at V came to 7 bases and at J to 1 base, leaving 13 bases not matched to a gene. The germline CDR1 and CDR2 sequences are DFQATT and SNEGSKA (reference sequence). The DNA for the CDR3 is TGCAGTGTAGGAACTGGACAGGAACTGGCCAAAAACATTCAGTACTTC. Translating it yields CSVGTGQELAKNIQYF.

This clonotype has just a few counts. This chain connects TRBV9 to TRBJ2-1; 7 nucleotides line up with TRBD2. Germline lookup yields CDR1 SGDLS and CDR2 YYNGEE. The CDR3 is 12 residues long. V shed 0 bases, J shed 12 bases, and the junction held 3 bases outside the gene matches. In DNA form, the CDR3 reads TGTGCCAGCAGCGTAGAAGGCGGGGGGCAGTTCTTC. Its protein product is CASSVEGGGQFF.

CDR3 coding DNA: TGTGCCAGCAGTCGATCGGACCGGCAGGATACGCAGTATTTT. This gives the protein CASSRSDRQDTQYF. The genes are TRBV11-2 and TRBJ2-3; D remains ambiguous. Per the germline V gene, CDR1 is SGHAT and CDR2 is FQNNGV. The CDR3 runs to 14 residues. Between the trimmed V and J ends, which lost 6 bases and 6 bases, there was a span of 16 bases.

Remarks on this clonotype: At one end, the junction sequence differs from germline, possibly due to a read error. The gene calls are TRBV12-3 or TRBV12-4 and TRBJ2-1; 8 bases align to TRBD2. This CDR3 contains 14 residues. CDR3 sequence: CASSYSGVNKEQFF. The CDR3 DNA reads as TGTGCCAGCAGCTATAGCGGGGTTAACAAGGAGCAGTTCTTC.

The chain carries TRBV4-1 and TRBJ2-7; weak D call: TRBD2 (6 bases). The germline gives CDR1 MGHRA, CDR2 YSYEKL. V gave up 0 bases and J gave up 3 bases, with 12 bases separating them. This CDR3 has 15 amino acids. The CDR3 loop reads CASSQEGLRGYEQYF. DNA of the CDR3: TGCGCCAGCAGCCAAGAAGGCTTGCGGGGCTACGAGCAGTACTTC.

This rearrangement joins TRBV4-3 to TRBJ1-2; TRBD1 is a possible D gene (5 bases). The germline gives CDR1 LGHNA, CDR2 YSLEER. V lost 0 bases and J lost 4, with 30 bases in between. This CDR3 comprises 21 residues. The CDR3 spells CASSQDRGVRNGGTGIYGYTF. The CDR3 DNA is TGCGCCAGCAGCCAAGATCGAGGGGTTCGAAATGGCGGGACGGGAATCTATGGCTACACCTTC.